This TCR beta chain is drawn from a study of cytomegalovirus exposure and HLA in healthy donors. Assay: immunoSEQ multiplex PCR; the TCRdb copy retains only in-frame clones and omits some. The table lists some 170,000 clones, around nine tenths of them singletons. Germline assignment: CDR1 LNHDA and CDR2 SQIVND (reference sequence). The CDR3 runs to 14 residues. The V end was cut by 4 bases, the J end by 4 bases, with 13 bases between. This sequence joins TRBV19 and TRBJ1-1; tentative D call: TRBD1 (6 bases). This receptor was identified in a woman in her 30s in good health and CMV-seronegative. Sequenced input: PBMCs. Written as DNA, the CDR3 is TGTGCCAGTAGTAAACAGGGCCTGGGCACTGAAGCTTTCTTT. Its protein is CASSKQGLGTEAFF. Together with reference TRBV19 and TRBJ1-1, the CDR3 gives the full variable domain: DGGITQSPKYLFRKEGQNVTLSCEQNLNHDAMYWYRQDPGQGLRLIYYSQIVNDFQKGDIAEGYSVSREKKESFPLTVTSAQKNPTAFYLCASSKQGLGTEAFFGQGTRLTVV.